Listed below are T cell receptor beta chains from one sample, sequenced in a study of T cell responses to AZD1222 COVID-19 vaccine. Sequenced by immunoSEQ multiplex PCR; TCRdb stores in-frame clones only, minus some. The data hold about 150,000 clones, with 90% to 95% observed a single time. The sequenced sample was peripheral blood, obtained on day 0 of AZD1222 vaccination. These receptors all stem from an adult in good health. CDR3s include the opening cysteine and the closing phenylalanine or tryptophan. D genes are given only for firm matches. Only part of the rows carry a size: once, few, many, or a class if the clone is expanded.

TRBV7-9	NA	NA	TRBJ2-7	CASKHDAAYEQYF	TGTGCCAGCAAACATGATGCGGCCTACGAGCAGTACTTC
TRBV30	NA	NA	TRBJ2-5	CAWSVGGETQYF	TGTGCCTGGAGTGTAGGCGGGGAGACCCAGTACTTC
TRBV12-3/TRBV12-4	NA	NA	TRBJ1-5	CASSREGGQPQHF	TGTGCCAGCAGTCGGGAAGGAGGTCAGCCCCAGCATTTT
TRBV7-2	NA	NA	TRBJ1-1	CASSLSGPVDTEAFF	TGTGCCAGCAGCCTCAGTGGGCCGGTGGACACTGAAGCTTTCTTT
TRBV2	NA	NA	TRBJ2-5	CASSDDGPQETQYF	TGTGCCAGCAGTGACGATGGGCCCCAAGAGACCCAGTACTTC
TRBV19	NA	TRBD2	TRBJ2-1	CASSIGTSAYNEQFF	TGTGCCAGTAGTATAGGGACTAGCGCCTACAATGAGCAGTTCTTC
TRBV5-6	once	TRBD1	TRBJ1-2	CASSLVGQGYGYTF	TGTGCCAGCAGCTTGGTAGGACAGGGCTATGGCTACACCTTC
TRBV7-6	NA	TRBD1	TRBJ2-7	CASSLEGTGLYEQYF	TGTGCCAGCAGCTTAGAGGGGACAGGGCTCTACGAGCAGTACTTC
TRBV3-1/TRBV3-2	once	TRBD1	TRBJ1-5	CASSRDRVDQPQHF	TGTGCCAGCAGCCGAGACAGGGTAGATCAGCCCCAGCATTTT
TRBV5-1	once	TRBD1	TRBJ1-5	CASSLGQGLNQPQHF	TGCGCCAGCAGCCTGGGACAGGGACTCAATCAGCCCCAGCATTTT
TRBV9	NA	TRBD1	TRBJ1-1	CASSTDRVEINTEAFF	TGTGCCAGCAGCACAGACAGGGTCGAAATAAACACTGAAGCTTTCTTT
TRBV7-9	NA	TRBD2	TRBJ2-5	CASSPPGVAGLSQYF	TGTGCCAGCAGCCCCCCGGGGGTAGCGGGGTTATCCCAGTACTTC
TRBV29-1	NA	NA	TRBJ1-2	CSVTGGPSTYGYTF	TGCAGCGTCACGGGGGGACCGAGCACCTATGGCTACACCTTC
TRBV21-1	NA	NA	TRBJ2-7	CANRSPDRAGRQYF	TGTGCCAACCGGTCCCCAGACAGGGCCGGCAGGCAGTACTTC
TRBV5-1	NA	NA	TRBJ1-4	CASSRRGTTGEKLFF	TGCGCCAGCAGCCGTCGGGGGACCACGGGAGAAAAACTGTTTTTT
TRBV12-3/TRBV12-4	NA	NA	TRBJ1-1	CATLQNRDTEAFF	TGTGCCACCCTCCAAAACAGGGACACTGAAGCTTTCTTT
TRBV21-1	once	NA	TRBJ1-6	CASSWTGGSPLHF	TGTGCCAGCAGCTGGACAGGAGGTTCACCCCTCCACTTT
TRBV3-1/TRBV3-2	NA	NA	TRBJ2-2	CASSQPTAGAICAGELFF	TGTGCCAGCAGCCAACCGACCGCAGGGGCGATTTGTGCCGGGGAGCTGTTTTTT
TRBV7-9	NA	NA	TRBJ1-3	CASSLVGGGNTIYF	TGTGCCAGCAGCTTAGTAGGAGGTGGAAACACCATATATTTT
TRBV6-5	NA	NA	TRBJ1-2	CASSSHGQANYGYTF	TGTGCCAGCAGTTCCCATGGGCAGGCTAACTATGGCTACACCTTC
TRBV18	NA	TRBD1	TRBJ2-5	CASSPGQGQETQYF	TGTGCCAGCTCACCGGGACAGGGACAAGAGACCCAGTACTTC
TRBV28	NA	NA	TRBJ1-3	CASSFDGSGNTIYF	TGTGCCAGCAGTTTTGATGGCAGCGGAAACACCATATATTTT
TRBV6-4	once	TRBD2	TRBJ2-3	CASSGNGGGTDTQYF	TGTGCCAGCAGTGGTAACGGGGGAGGGACAGATACGCAGTATTTT
TRBV12-3/TRBV12-4	once	NA	TRBJ2-2	CASNQLATGELFF	TGTGCCAGCAACCAACTAGCCACCGGGGAGCTGTTTTTT
TRBV27	NA	NA	TRBJ1-5	CASSFQGNQPQHF	TGTGCCAGCAGTTTCCAGGGCAATCAGCCCCAGCATTTT
TRBV12-3/TRBV12-4	NA	NA	TRBJ1-2	CASSSTNYGYTF	TGTGCCAGCAGTTCAACCAACTATGGCTACACCTTC
TRBV5-1	NA	TRBD1	TRBJ1-6	CASSIDGTGDAGSPLHF	TGCGCCAGCAGCATAGATGGGACAGGAGACGCGGGCTCACCCCTCCACTTT
TRBV10-3	NA	TRBD1	TRBJ2-7	CAIRTGGDHEQYF	TGTGCCATCAGGACAGGGGGCGACCACGAGCAGTACTTC
TRBV19	NA	TRBD1	TRBJ1-6	CASSVTGSSYNSPLHF	TGTGCCAGTAGTGTGACAGGGAGCTCCTATAATTCACCCCTCCACTTT
TRBV29-1	NA	NA	TRBJ1-3	CSVIKGLGNTIYF	TGCAGCGTCATTAAGGGCCTTGGAAACACCATATATTTT
TRBV4-3	NA	TRBD1	TRBJ1-3	CASSQGTGGNTIYF	TGCGCCAGCAGCCAGGGGACAGGCGGAAACACCATATATTTT
TRBV10-3	NA	TRBD2	TRBJ2-7	CAISESALAGAIYEQYF	TGTGCCATCAGTGAGTCGGCCCTAGCGGGGGCAATCTACGAGCAGTACTTC
TRBV20-1	NA	TRBD1	TRBJ1-4	CSAIRDRETF	TGCAGTGCGATCCGGGACAGGGAGACTTTT
TRBV5-1	NA	NA	TRBJ2-3	CASSLDRQPSTDTQYF	TGCGCCAGCAGCTTGGACCGACAGCCTAGCACAGATACGCAGTATTTT
TRBV4-2	few	NA	TRBJ2-3	CASSLTRGLTDTQYF	TGTGCCAGCAGCCTAACCCGGGGTCTTACAGATACGCAGTATTTT
TRBV21-1	NA	NA	TRBJ2-2	CASSKVASGVNTGELFF	TGTGCCAGCAGCAAAGTTGCTAGCGGGGTGAACACCGGGGAGCTGTTTTTT
TRBV7-6	once	NA	TRBJ1-3	CASSTTGFSGNTIYF	TGTGCCAGCAGCACAACAGGGTTTTCTGGAAACACCATATATTTT
TRBV5-1	NA	NA	TRBJ2-6	CASSLGEVNVLTF	TGCGCCAGCAGCTTGGGTGAGGTCAACGTCCTGACTTTC
TRBV6-5	NA	NA	TRBJ1-4	CASGDEKLFF	TGTGCCAGCGGAGACGAAAAACTGTTTTTT
TRBV4-3	once	TRBD1	TRBJ2-3	CASSQDRGGAQYF	TGCGCCAGCAGCCAAGATAGAGGGGGCGCGCAGTATTTT
TRBV5-4	NA	NA	TRBJ1-1	CASSLVGGNTEAFF	TGTGCCAGCAGCTTGGTGGGGGGAAACACTGAAGCTTTCTTT
TRBV5-1	NA	TRBD2	TRBJ2-7	CASSQTSGGPYEQYF	TGCGCCAGCAGCCAGACTAGCGGGGGACCCTACGAGCAGTACTTC
TRBV3-1/TRBV3-2	NA	NA	TRBJ1-2	CASSRHDSLLYGYTF	TGTGCCAGCAGCCGACACGATTCCCTCCTCTATGGCTACACCTTC
TRBV20-1	NA	NA	TRBJ1-4	CSASVGSDEKLFF	TGCAGTGCTAGTGTGGGGTCGGATGAAAAACTGTTTTTT
TRBV5-5	once	NA	TRBJ1-2	CASSLNQIANYGYTF	TGTGCCAGCAGCTTGAATCAGATAGCTAACTATGGCTACACCTTC
TRBV19	once	TRBD1	TRBJ1-2	CASRTGLGYTF	TGTGCCAGTAGGACAGGGCTTGGCTACACCTTC